The clone carrying this T cell receptor (beta chain) was recorded a few times. Original methodology: Reference gene primer amplification yielded estimated nucleated cell counts. Sequencing used immunoSEQ multiplex PCR; TCRdb keeps in-frame clones, though not all of them. Clone size and the V and J calls come from that table; the DNA yielded D and trimming. Of about 96,000 clones listed, 84% are singletons. The data stem from a study of blood T cell repertoires in COVID-19. Study summary: PBMCs, B-cell-depleted T cells, or T cells were the source of the cDNA or gDNA that made up the material.

Trimming shortened V by 1 base and J by 6 bases, and 10 bases separated the two germline ends. Germline-derived CDR1 and CDR2 are LNHNV and YYDKDF (reference sequence). CDR3 length: 14 residues. This rearrangement joins TRBV15 to TRBJ1-5; D possibly corresponds to TRBD1 (5 bases). The sequencing input was peripheral blood. The TCR originated in a woman aged 60-75 years with acute or convalescent COVID-19. The CDR3 coding sequence is TGTGCCACCAGCAGAGTACAGGTGGGTCAGCCCCAGCATTTT. This sequence encodes CATSRVQVGQPQHF.